This T cell receptor (beta chain) appears in the sequencing data of a study of shared clonotypes between healthy human individuals. On the study more broadly: The donor pool was made up of two women and a few men aged 18 to 49. General study results and limits: Specimens sampled were limited to blood, with tissue repertoires likely differing.

On this clone itself: What it recognizes is unknown.

There were no recent acute infections or vaccinations among the donors, who were healthy HIV-negative adults. As processed by the authors: Without quality scores, immunoSEQ junctional reads could not be filtered like full-length reads. Libraries were prepared by immunoSEQ multiplex PCR; TCRdb keeps only in-frame clonotypes and omits some of them. V, J and clone size reflect that table, while D and trimming were determined from the DNA. Among roughly 2.4 million clones, around 95% were seen once, and the ten largest hold over 0.1%. This receptor was obtained from a young man in good health. Source material: naive CD4+ T cells sorted from blood. Subset noted: CD45RA+ positively selected.

The CDR3 region has the DNA TGTGCCAGCAGCTTGGGACAGCTTGGGGCCAAAAACATTCAGTACTTC. Residues: CASSLGQLGAKNIQYF. The chain carries TRBV5-4 and TRBJ2-4; TRBD1 might be the D (5 bases). Per germline, CDR1 SGHNT and CDR2 YYREEE (reference sequence). Trimming cost V 0 bases and J 1 base, with 11 bases left between them. The length of the CDR3 is 16 residues.